Below, 5 T cell receptor beta chains from the same sample are listed, as sequenced in a study of blood T cell repertoires in COVID-19. Sequenced by immunoSEQ multiplex PCR; TCRdb stores in-frame clones only, minus some. Here the sample spans a few hundred thousand clones, 85% to 90% being singletons. What was sequenced was PBMCs or T cells enriched from blood (not recorded which). These receptor sequences come from a woman aged 50 to 65 who had been exposed to COVID-19.

The genes are TRBV15 and TRBJ1-3, with D uncertain. Germline CDR1 is LNHNV and CDR2 is YYDKDF (reference sequence). V lost 3 bases and J lost 1, with 4 bases in between. The CDR3 loop spans 13 amino acids. The CDR3 DNA is TGTGCCACCAGCAGCTCTTCTGGAAACACCATATATTTT. It codes for CATSSSSGNTIYF. The whole variable domain, remainder taken from reference TRBV15 and TRBJ1-3, is DAMVIQNPRYQVTQFGKPVTLSCSQTLNHNVMYWYQQKSSQAPKLLFHYYDKDFNNEADTPDNFQSRRPNTSFCFLDIRSPGLGDTAMYLCATSSSSGNTIYFGEGSWLTVV.

The rearrangement joins TRBV2 to TRBJ1-1; D gene ambiguous. Germline loops: CDR1 SNHLY, CDR2 FYNNEI. Trimming removed 6 bases from V and 0 bases from J, with 14 bases in between. The CDR3 contains 15 residues. CDR3 region: CASRLLETVNTEAFF. Here the CDR3 DNA reads TGTGCCAGCAGGCTCTTAGAAACGGTGAACACTGAAGCTTTCTTT.

In DNA form, the CDR3 reads TGTGCCAGCAGACGCGGGGTCAATGAGCAGTTCTTC. As protein: CASRRGVNEQFF. The chain uses TRBV6-5 and TRBJ2-1; tentative D call: TRBD2 (6 bases). Germline CDR1 and CDR2: MNHEY and SVGAGI. This CDR3 spans 12 amino acids. V dropped 6 bases and J dropped 6 bases, with 9 bases sitting between them.

This clone has more than one count but fewer than ten. The chain employs TRBV6-2 or TRBV6-3 and TRBJ1-4; 8 bases match TRBD1. The CDR3 loop spans 17 amino acids. V gave up 2 bases and J gave up 5 bases; unmatched junction bases: 10. CDR1 is MNHEY and CDR2 is SVGEGT in the germline V gene. Written as DNA, the CDR3 is TGTGCCAGCAGTTACGGACAGGGAGGCGGAGGCAATGAAAAACTGTTTTTT. Amino acids: CASSYGQGGGGNEKLFF.

This clone was detected a few times. The chain is built from TRBV15 and TRBJ2-7; TRBD1 agrees at 7 bases. With 3 bases clipped from V and 1 base from J, the junction kept 3 bases outside the gene matches. CDR3 length: 14 amino acids. Per the germline V gene, CDR1 is LNHNV and CDR2 is YYDKDF (reference sequence). In nucleotides, the CDR3 is TGTGCCACCAGCAGCCGGGACAGATCCTACGAGCAGTACTTC. This encodes CATSSRDRSYEQYF.